The clone carrying this TCR beta chain was picked up a small number of times. The germline CDR1 and CDR2 sequences are SGHDT and YYEEEE. This CDR3 comprises 13 residues. Trimming stripped 0 bases from V and 7 bases from J, with 5 bases between. The sample originates from a study of T cell repertoires in cytomegalovirus infection. TCRdb ran MiXCR on the reads and lists one entry per CDR3 protein. The table records about 490,000 distinct CDR3 sequences, around a quarter of them present only once. The sample consisted of PBMCs. The V call is TRBV5-6, the J call TRBJ1-6; D not resolved. This sequence originates from a human donor in good health (CMV status not recorded). Some clones in this sample may be carry-over from other donors' samples. For the CDR3, the DNA is TGTGCCAGCAGCTTGGGGCCGAATTCACCCCTCCACTTT. Amino acids: CASSLGPNSPLHF.